This TCR beta chain appears in the sequencing data of a study of blood T cell repertoires in COVID-19. Turning to the study itself: Acute and convalescent COVID-19 specimens originated in the United States, Italy and Spain.

Germline CDR1 and CDR2: SQVTM and ANQGSEA. CDR3 length: 15 amino acids. The V segment lost 0 bases and the J segment 2 bases; nucleotides outside the gene matches: 7. Only a few counts were recorded for this clone. Original handling: Reference gene primer amplification gave estimated nucleated cell counts. TCRdb's copy holds only in-frame clones and misses some; the assay was immunoSEQ multiplex PCR. For V, J and clone size, that table is used; D and trimming come from the DNA. The sample holds about 60,000 clones, about 72% seen once. J is TRBJ2-7 and V is TRBV29-1; 7 bases are a match to TRBD2. Material: peripheral blood. This clonotype was obtained from a man older than 75 with acute or convalescent COVID-19. The CDR3 sequence is CSVEDGLSGTYEQYF. In DNA form, the CDR3 reads TGCAGCGTTGAAGACGGACTAAGCGGGACCTACGAGCAGTACTTC.